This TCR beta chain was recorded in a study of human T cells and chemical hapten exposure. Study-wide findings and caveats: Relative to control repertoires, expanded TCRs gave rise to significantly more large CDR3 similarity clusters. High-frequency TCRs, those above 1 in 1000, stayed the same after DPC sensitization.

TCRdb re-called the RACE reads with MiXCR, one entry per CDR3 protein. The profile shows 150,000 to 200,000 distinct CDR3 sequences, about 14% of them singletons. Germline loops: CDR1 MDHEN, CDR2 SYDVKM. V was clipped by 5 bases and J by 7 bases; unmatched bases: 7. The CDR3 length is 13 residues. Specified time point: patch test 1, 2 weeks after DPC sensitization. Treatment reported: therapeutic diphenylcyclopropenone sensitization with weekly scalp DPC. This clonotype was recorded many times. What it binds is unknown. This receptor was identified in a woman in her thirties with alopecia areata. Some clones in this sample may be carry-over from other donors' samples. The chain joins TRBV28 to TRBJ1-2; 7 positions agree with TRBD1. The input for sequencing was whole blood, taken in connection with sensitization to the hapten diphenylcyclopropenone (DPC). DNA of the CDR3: TGTGCCAGCAGTCTGGACAGGTTAACTGGCTACACCTTC. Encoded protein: CASSLDRLTGYTF.